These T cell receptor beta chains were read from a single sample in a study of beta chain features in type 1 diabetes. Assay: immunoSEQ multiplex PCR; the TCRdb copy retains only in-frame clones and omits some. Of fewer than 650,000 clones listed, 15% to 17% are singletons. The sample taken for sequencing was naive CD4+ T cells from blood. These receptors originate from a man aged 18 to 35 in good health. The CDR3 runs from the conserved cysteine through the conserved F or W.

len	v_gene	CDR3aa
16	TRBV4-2	CASSQAGGPDTGELFF
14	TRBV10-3	CAISGIGQGNEQFF
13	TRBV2	CASRKTGTYEQYF
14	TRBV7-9	CASSRDSNNQPQHF
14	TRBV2	CASRPGTDFYEQYF
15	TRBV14	CASSHGRQSYYEQYF
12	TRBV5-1	CASSLATHEQFF
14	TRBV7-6	CASSPNRVPYEQYF
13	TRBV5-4	CASSWGNQETQYF
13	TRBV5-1	CASSLPSSYEQYF
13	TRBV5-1	CASSSQGLDEQYF
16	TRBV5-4	CASSLRIRTRPETQYF
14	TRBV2	CASIERTSGGAQFF
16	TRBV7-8	CASSFRSQGAGYEQYF
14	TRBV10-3	CAIRAAGGTDTQYF
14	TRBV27	CASSRGQGNQPQHF